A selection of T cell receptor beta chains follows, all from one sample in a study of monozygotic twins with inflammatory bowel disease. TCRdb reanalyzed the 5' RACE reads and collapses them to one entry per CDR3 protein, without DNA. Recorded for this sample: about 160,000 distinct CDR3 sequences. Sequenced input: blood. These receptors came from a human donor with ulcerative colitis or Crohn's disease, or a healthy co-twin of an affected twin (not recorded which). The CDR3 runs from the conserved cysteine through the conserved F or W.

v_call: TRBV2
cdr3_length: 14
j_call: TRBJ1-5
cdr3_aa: CASSEWASNQPQHF

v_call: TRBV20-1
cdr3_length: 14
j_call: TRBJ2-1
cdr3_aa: CSARDSGRANEQFF

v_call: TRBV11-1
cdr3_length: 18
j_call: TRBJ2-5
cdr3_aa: CASSSTHPTRTGQETQYF

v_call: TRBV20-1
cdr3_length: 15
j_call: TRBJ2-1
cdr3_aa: CSARAGGPSYNEQFF

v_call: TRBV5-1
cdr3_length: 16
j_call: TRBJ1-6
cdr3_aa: CASSADRSSYNSPLHF

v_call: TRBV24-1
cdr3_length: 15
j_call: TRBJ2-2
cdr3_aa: CATSVGAGATGELFF

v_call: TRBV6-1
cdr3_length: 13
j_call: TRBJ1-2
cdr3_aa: CASSDGPIYGYTF

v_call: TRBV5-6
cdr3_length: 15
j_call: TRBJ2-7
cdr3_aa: CASSPRDTQTYEQYF

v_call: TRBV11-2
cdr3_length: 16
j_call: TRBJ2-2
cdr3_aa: CASSFLVIANTGELFF

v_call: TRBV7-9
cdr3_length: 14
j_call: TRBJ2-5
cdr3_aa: CASSLSVIIETQYF

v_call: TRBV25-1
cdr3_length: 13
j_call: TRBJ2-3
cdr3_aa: CASSGPLADTQYF

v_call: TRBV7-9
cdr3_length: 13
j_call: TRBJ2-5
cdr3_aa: CASSFRTGGTQYF

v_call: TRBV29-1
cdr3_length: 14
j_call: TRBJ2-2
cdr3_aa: CSAQRGGESGELFF

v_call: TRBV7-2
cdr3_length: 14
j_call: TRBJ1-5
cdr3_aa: CASSLARGSQPQHF

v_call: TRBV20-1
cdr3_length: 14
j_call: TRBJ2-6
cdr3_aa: CSARRGAGANVLTF

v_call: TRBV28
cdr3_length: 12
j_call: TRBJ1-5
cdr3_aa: CASSPQDQPQHF